These T cell receptor beta chains were read from a single sample in a study of T cells in Graves' hyperthyroidism and ophthalmopathy. TCRdb re-analysed the multiplex PCR reads in MiXCR, keeping a single row per CDR3 protein. The sample records fewer than 600,000 distinct CDR3 sequences, 12% to 15% being singletons. The sequencing sample was made of blood. The receptor set was obtained from a woman aged 40 to 55 with Graves' hyperthyroidism. Both conserved end residues are part of each CDR3. The order of the fields is V gene, J gene, clone size, D gene, CDR3 DNA, CDR3 protein. The D gene is left open where the match is weak. Where a row states a size, it is once, few, many or the class of an expanded clone; other rows omit it.

>TRBV5-1|TRBJ2-7|NA|NA
TGCGCCAGCAGCGTAAGGACAGAGCTAGATGAGCAGTACTTC
CASSVRTELDEQYF
>TRBV7-8|TRBJ1-4|many|TRBD1
TGTGCCAGCAGCTTAACGCAGGGGGGGGTAACTAATGAAAAACTGTTTTTT
CASSLTQGGVTNEKLFF
>TRBV6-1|TRBJ1-1|few|NA
TGTGCCAGCACCATCGACAGCTTGAACACTGAAGCTTTCTTT
CASTIDSLNTEAFF
>TRBV6-1|TRBJ2-7|many|TRBD1
TGTGCCAGCAGTGAAGCCGAGAGGGGACAGGGTTCCTACGAGCAGTACTTC
CASSEAERGQGSYEQYF
>TRBV20-1|TRBJ2-1|few|TRBD1
TGCAGTGCTTCTCCCGGGACAGACCGATACAATGAGCAGTTCTTC
CSASPGTDRYNEQFF
>TRBV9|TRBJ1-3|NA|NA
TGTGCCAGCAGACCTGAAAACTCTGGAAACACCATATATTTT
CASRPENSGNTIYF
>TRBV12-3/TRBV12-4|TRBJ1-5|NA|NA
TGTGCCAGCAGACCAGGGGTCAATCAGCCCCAGCATTTT
CASRPGVNQPQHF
>TRBV24-1|TRBJ2-2|NA|TRBD2
TGTGCCACCAGTGCAGCGGGAACCGGGGAGCTGTTTTTT
CATSAAGTGELFF
>TRBV20-1|TRBJ2-1|NA|TRBD2
TGCAGTGCTGCTGGACTAGCGGGCGGGCCCTCCTACAATGAGCAGTTCTTC
CSAAGLAGGPSYNEQFF
>TRBV5-5|TRBJ1-2|few|TRBD1
TGTGCCAGCAGCTATAAGACAGGGGGCCAGAGTAACTATGGCTACACCTTC
CASSYKTGGQSNYGYTF
>TRBV11-2|TRBJ2-1|many|TRBD1
TGTGCCAGCAGCTCGACACAGGGGGCGCCTTACAATGAGCAGTTCTTC
CASSSTQGAPYNEQFF
>TRBV7-2|TRBJ1-6|many|NA
TGTGCCAGCACCCCGAGCTCCTATAATTCACCCCTCCACTTT
CASTPSSYNSPLHF
>TRBV5-6|TRBJ2-6|NA|TRBD1
TGTGCCAGCAGCTTACCGGGACAGGGTACCCTCACTGGGGCCAACGTCCTGACTTTC
CASSLPGQGTLTGANVLTF
>TRBV3-1|TRBJ1-1|many|NA
TGTGCCAGCAGCCAAGGAAGGATGACTGAAGCTTTCTTT
CASSQGRMTEAFF
>TRBV5-1|TRBJ2-7|many|TRBD2
TGCGCCAGCAGCTTGGGGCTAGTAGCGGGTACACGGGGGGAGCAGTACTTC
CASSLGLVAGTRGEQYF
>TRBV9|TRBJ1-2|many|NA
TGTGCCAGCAGCGTGGGGGGGAGCCATGGCTACACCTTC
CASSVGGSHGYTF
>TRBV20-1|TRBJ2-1|many|TRBD2
TGCAGTGCTCGGGGCCAGACTAGCGGGAGTCCCAATGAGCAGTTCTTC
CSARGQTSGSPNEQFF
>TRBV27|TRBJ2-7|NA|NA
TGTGCCATCCCCTACGAGCAGTACTTC
CAIPYEQYF
>TRBV11-2|TRBJ1-1|many|NA
TGTGCCAGCAGCTTAGTACCCCGGGCTCCTTACACTGAAGCTTTCTTT
CASSLVPRAPYTEAFF
>TRBV28|TRBJ2-1|many|NA
TGTGCCAGCAGTTTATATAAGGGGGTCTACAATGAGCAGTTCTTC
CASSLYKGVYNEQFF
>TRBV7-6|TRBJ2-1|NA|NA
TGTGCCAGCAGCTTAGAGCCCGTTCTTCTCTACAATGAGCAGTTCTTC
CASSLEPVLLYNEQFF
>TRBV5-5|TRBJ1-5|few|NA
TGTGCCAGCAGCCTTGGACGGTCCTTTAGCAATCAGCCCCAGCATTTT
CASSLGRSFSNQPQHF
>TRBV12-3/TRBV12-4|TRBJ1-1|many|NA
TGTGCCAGCACTCCCCGGGGGTTGAGCACTGAAGCTTTCTTT
CASTPRGLSTEAFF
>TRBV28|TRBJ2-5|many|TRBD2
TGTGCCAGCACTCTGACTAGCGGGAGGAGAGAGACCCAGTACTTC
CASTLTSGRRETQYF
>TRBV5-6|TRBJ2-7|NA|NA
TGTGCCAGCAGCTCGGGGAATCTCCCCTCCTACGAGCAGTACTTC
CASSSGNLPSYEQYF
>TRBV19|TRBJ1-1|few|NA
TGTGCCAGTAGTATCCCAGGGACGGGGAACACTGAAGCTTTCTTT
CASSIPGTGNTEAFF
>TRBV28|TRBJ1-1|NA|NA
TGTGCCAGCAGTTCGCAGGGACGTGTGATCTTT
CASSSQGRVIF
>TRBV2|TRBJ2-3|many|TRBD1
TGTGCCAGCAGTGCGGGACAGGGGAGCACAGATACGCAGTATTTT
CASSAGQGSTDTQYF
>TRBV20-1|TRBJ1-5|NA|NA
TGCAGTGTTTCGGACAAGCTCAATCAGCCCCAGCATTTT
CSVSDKLNQPQHF
>TRBV3-1|TRBJ2-1|NA|TRBD2
TGTGTCAGCGGCAGGACTAGCTGGGCTGATGGTGAGCAGTTCTTC
CVSGRTSWADGEQFF
>TRBV7-2|TRBJ2-1|many|TRBD2
TGTGCCAGCAGCAGTAGCGGGAGATCGAATGAGCAGTTCTTC
CASSSSGRSNEQFF
>TRBV20-1|TRBJ1-4|few|NA
TGCAGTGCTGGACAGCCCGGGCATGAAAAACTGTTTTTT
CSAGQPGHEKLFF
>TRBV7-8|TRBJ2-5|many|NA
TGTGCCAGCAGCACACGCTGGGGCCAAGAGACCCAGTACTTC
CASSTRWGQETQYF
>TRBV5-1|TRBJ2-1|many|NA
TGCGCCAGCAGCTTGGCCACGTTTACCTACAATGAGCAGTTCTTC
CASSLATFTYNEQFF
>TRBV27|TRBJ2-1|few|NA
TGTGCCAGCAGTTTATCGGCGGGGCGGTTTAGCCATGAGCAGTTCTTC
CASSLSAGRFSHEQFF
>TRBV5-1|TRBJ1-1|many|NA
TGCGCCAGCAGCCCCCCAGGGAGTGCTGAAGCTTTCTTT
CASSPPGSAEAFF
>TRBV7-3|TRBJ2-1|many|TRBD2
TGTGCCAGCAGCTTAGGGGCTAGCGGGAGGGCTATCTACAATGAGCAGTTCTTC
CASSLGASGRAIYNEQFF
>TRBV29-1|TRBJ2-1|NA|NA
TGCAGCGTTGGGTTTGGGCGGTACAATGAGCAGTTCTTC
CSVGFGRYNEQFF
>TRBV4-2|TRBJ1-2|few|NA
TGTGCCAGCAGCCTCACAGGGAGTGGTGCTAACTATGGCTACACCTTC
CASSLTGSGANYGYTF
>TRBV5-1|TRBJ2-7|NA|NA
TGCGCCAGCAGTCAAATACCACAGATGAGCTCCTACGAGCAGTACTTC
CASSQIPQMSSYEQYF
>TRBV3-1|TRBJ2-7|NA|NA
TGTGCCAGCAGCCAAGATTTGACTGAGTCCTACGAGCAGTACTTC
CASSQDLTESYEQYF
>TRBV18|TRBJ1-1|many|TRBD1
TGTGCCAGCTCACCAAAGACAGGGAGCACTGAAGCTTTCTTT
CASSPKTGSTEAFF